The 17 T cell receptor beta chains in this list originate from one sample, sequenced in a study of blood T cell repertoires in COVID-19. Sequencing used immunoSEQ multiplex PCR; TCRdb keeps in-frame clones, though not all of them. The table records roughly 54,000 clones, around 93% of them present only once. Sequencing was done on a sample of peripheral blood. These receptors came from a woman aged 60-75 years with active or convalescent COVID-19.

The CDR3 sequence is CASSQRTDGYTF. In DNA, the CDR3 is TGTGCCAGCAGCCAGCGGACGGATGGCTACACCTTC. V and J are TRBV7-2 and TRBJ1-2; D is ambiguous. Per germline, CDR1 SGHTA and CDR2 FQGNSA. There are 12 residues in the CDR3. V dropped 5 bases and J dropped 6 bases, with 10 bases sitting between them.

The chain employs TRBV12-3 or TRBV12-4 and TRBJ2-7, with D possibly matching TRBD1 (5 bases). The CDR3 runs 12 residues. V gave up 5 bases and J gave up 6 bases, with 11 bases separating them. The CDR3 nucleotides are TGTGCCAGCAGTCCCCCGACAGCCGAGCAGTACTTC. The encoded protein is CASSPPTAEQYF.

The genes are TRBV7-2 and TRBJ2-2, with 10 bases identical to TRBD1. Germline values: CDR1 SGHTA, CDR2 FQGNSA. The CDR3 extends over 14 amino acids. The junction had 2 bases not matched to a gene; V was cut back by 7 bases and J by 3 bases. CDR3 protein: CASKGTGDTGELFF. The CDR3 DNA follows: TGTGCCAGCAAGGGGACAGGGGACACCGGGGAGCTGTTTTTT.

The V gene is TRBV5-1, the J gene TRBJ1-1; D call uncertain. Trimming stripped 0 bases from V and 1 base from J, with 4 bases between. CDR1 SGHRS and CDR2 YFSETQ come from the germline V gene. The CDR3 covers 13 residues. CDR3 nucleotide sequence: TGCGCCAGCAGCTTGGCCCGGAACACTGAAGCTTTCTTT. As protein: CASSLARNTEAFF.

This chain uses TRBV7-3 with TRBJ2-1; TRBD2 matches at 7 bases. J was trimmed by 0 bases and V by 5 bases; bases with no gene match: 4. CDR1 is SGHTA, CDR2 FQGTGA, per germline. This CDR3 is 15 amino acids long. For the CDR3, the DNA is TGTGCCAGCAGCCCCGGACTAGGCTCCTACAATGAGCAGTTCTTC. This sequence encodes CASSPGLGSYNEQFF. The variable domain in full, completed from reference TRBV7-3 and TRBJ2-1, reads GAGVSQTPSNKVTEKGKYVELRCDPISGHTALYWYRQSLGQGPEFLIYFQGTGAADDSGLPNDRFFAVRPEGSVSTLKIQRTERGDSAVYLCASSPGLGSYNEQFFGPGTRLTVL.

This rearrangement joins TRBV18 to TRBJ2-7; TRBD2 matches at 7 bases. Germline assignment: CDR1 KGHSH and CDR2 LQKENI. Trimming took 6 bases from V and 7 from J; bases not matched to a gene: 12. The CDR3 spans 14 residues. The CDR3: CASSSSGKTGEQYF. The CDR3 region has the DNA TGTGCCAGCTCCTCAAGCGGGAAGACGGGTGAGCAGTACTTC.

The chain couples TRBV12-2 to TRBJ1-5; the table's D gene call, TRBD1, was not cross checked with the DNA. TRBV12-2 constitutes a pseudogene. This CDR3 is built from 17 residues. The CDR3 loop is CASRLGPPGQKNQPQHF. DNA of the CDR3: TGTGCAAGTCGCTTAGGCCCACCGGGACAGAAGAATCAGCCCCAGCATTTT.

J is TRBJ2-2 and V is TRBV7-2; 8 bases line up with TRBD1. V gave up 4 bases and J gave up 3 bases; unmatched junction bases: 10. Germline-derived CDR1 and CDR2 are SGHTA and FQGNSA. The length of the CDR3 is 17 residues. Here the CDR3 DNA reads TGTGCCAGCAGCTCTTCTCTCGGGACAGGTCACACCGGGGAGCTGTTTTTT. It yields the protein CASSSSLGTGHTGELFF.

V usage is TRBV11-2 and J usage is TRBJ1-2, with D tentatively TRBD1 (6 bases). The V and J ends lost 3 bases and 0 bases respectively, with 11 bases between them. Germline-derived CDR1 and CDR2 are SGHAT and FQNNGV. The CDR3 has 15 residues. As DNA, the CDR3 is TGTGCCAGCAGCTTGGGGACAAAAGCTAACTATGGCTACACCTTC. This translates into CASSLGTKANYGYTF.

The rearrangement joins TRBV9 to TRBJ1-2; no clear D gene. V lost 0 bases and J lost 1, with 7 bases in between. The CDR3 totals 14 residues. Germline V gene lookup returns CDR1 SGDLS and CDR2 YYNGEE. The CDR3 nucleotides read TGTGCCAGCAGCGTAGGCCAGGATAACTATGGCTACACCTTC. Protein product: CASSVGQDNYGYTF.

The chain employs TRBV9 and TRBJ1-3; D is ambiguous. Trimming pared 0 bases from V and 4 bases from J, leaving 8 bases between. Looked up from germline, CDR1 is SGDLS and CDR2 is YYNGEE. The CDR3 is made up of 14 amino acids. The CDR3 reads CASSVVGSGNTIYF. CDR3 DNA sequence: TGTGCCAGCAGCGTAGTTGGCTCCGGAAACACCATATATTTT. The full variable domain, completed using reference TRBV9 and TRBJ1-3, is DSGVTQTPKHLITATGQRVTLRCSPRSGDLSVYWYQQSLDQGLQFLIQYYNGEERAKGNILERFSAQQFPDLHSELNLSSLELGDSALYFCASSVVGSGNTIYFGEGSWLTVV.

V is TRBV7-2 and J is TRBJ1-1; D is unclear. Trimming stripped 0 bases from V and 0 bases from J, with 11 bases between. This CDR3 has 16 residues. Germline V gene lookup returns CDR1 SGHTA and CDR2 FQGNSA. CDR3 loop: CASSLARPSLNTEAFF. CDR3 bases: TGTGCCAGCAGCTTAGCGCGCCCCTCCCTGAACACTGAAGCTTTCTTT.

The chain couples TRBV3-1 (or the pseudogene TRBV3-2) to TRBJ1-5; D gene ambiguous. Germline-derived CDR1 and CDR2 are LGHDT and YNNKEL (reference sequence). The CDR3 has 13 residues. The V and J ends lost 3 bases and 0 bases respectively, with 3 bases between them. The CDR3: CASSQSSNQPQHF. As DNA, the CDR3 is TGTGCCAGCAGCCAGAGTAGCAATCAGCCCCAGCATTTT.

The chain combines TRBV5-1 with TRBJ2-7; tentatively, D is TRBD2 (5 bases). Germline V CDR1 and CDR2: SGHRS, YFSETQ. This CDR3 is 12 amino acids long. The ends were cut back, 2 bases at V and 5 bases at J, with 8 bases in the middle. The DNA for the CDR3 is TGCGCCAGCAGCTTACCGGGAAACGAGCAGTACTTC. Translation gives CASSLPGNEQYF.

V is TRBV3-1 (or the pseudogene TRBV3-2) and J is TRBJ2-3, with 9 bases aligning to TRBD2. After removal of 4 bases from V and 5 bases from J, the junction contained 10 bases not matched to a gene. The CDR3 contains 16 residues. Germline V gene lookup returns CDR1 LGHDT and CDR2 YNNKEL (reference sequence). CDR3 residues: CASSLRTSVIQDTQYF. The CDR3 bases are TGTGCCAGCAGCCTCCGGACTAGCGTAATACAAGATACGCAGTATTTT.

This rearrangement joins TRBV7-2 to TRBJ1-3; D gene unclear. The V gene lost 3 bases and the J gene lost 3 bases, with 15 bases spanning the gap. The CDR3 is 16 amino acids. Germline CDR1 SGHTA, CDR2 FQGNSA. CDR3 sequence (DNA): TGTGCCAGCAGCTTTTCGAGTTCGAAATTTGGAAACACCATATATTTT. It specifies CASSFSSSKFGNTIYF.

The gene calls are TRBV6-5 and TRBJ2-3; maybe TRBD2 (5 bases). Trimming cost V 6 bases and J 8 bases, with 9 bases left between them. The CDR3 totals 11 residues. CDR1 MNHEY and CDR2 SVGAGI come from the germline V gene. Here the CDR3 DNA reads TGTGCCAGCAGAGACGCGGGTACGCAGTATTTT. Translated, it gives CASRDAGTQYF.